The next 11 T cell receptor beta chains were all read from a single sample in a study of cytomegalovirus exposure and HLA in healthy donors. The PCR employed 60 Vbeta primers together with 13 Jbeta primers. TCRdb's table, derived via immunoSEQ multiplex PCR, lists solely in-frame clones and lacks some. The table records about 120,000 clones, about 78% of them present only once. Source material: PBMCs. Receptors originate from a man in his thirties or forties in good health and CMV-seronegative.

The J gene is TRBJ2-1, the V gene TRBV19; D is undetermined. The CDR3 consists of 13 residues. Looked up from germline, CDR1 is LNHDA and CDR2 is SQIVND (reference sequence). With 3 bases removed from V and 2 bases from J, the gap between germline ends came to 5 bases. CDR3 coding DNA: TGTGCCAGTAGTATCGACACCTACAATGAGCAGTTCTTC. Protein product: CASSIDTYNEQFF.

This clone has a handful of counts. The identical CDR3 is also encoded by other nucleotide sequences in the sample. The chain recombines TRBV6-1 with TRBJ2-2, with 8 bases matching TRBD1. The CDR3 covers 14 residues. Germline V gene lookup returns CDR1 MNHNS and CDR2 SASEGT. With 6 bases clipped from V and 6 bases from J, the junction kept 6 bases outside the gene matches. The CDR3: CASSGQGSAGELFF. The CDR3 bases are TGTGCCAGCAGCGGACAGGGAAGTGCCGGGGAGCTGTTTTTT.

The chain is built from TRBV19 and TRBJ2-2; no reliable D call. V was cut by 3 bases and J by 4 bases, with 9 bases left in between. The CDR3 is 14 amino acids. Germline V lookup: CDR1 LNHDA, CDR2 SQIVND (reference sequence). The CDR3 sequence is CASSIGGGTGELFF. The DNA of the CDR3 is TGTGCCAGTAGTATTGGCGGCGGCACCGGGGAGCTGTTTTTT.

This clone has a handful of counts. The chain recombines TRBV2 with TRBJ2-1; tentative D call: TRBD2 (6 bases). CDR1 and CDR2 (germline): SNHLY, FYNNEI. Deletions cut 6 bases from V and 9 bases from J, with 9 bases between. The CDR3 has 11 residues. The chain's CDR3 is CASREGIEQFF. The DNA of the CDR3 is TGTGCCAGCAGGGAGGGGATTGAGCAGTTCTTC.

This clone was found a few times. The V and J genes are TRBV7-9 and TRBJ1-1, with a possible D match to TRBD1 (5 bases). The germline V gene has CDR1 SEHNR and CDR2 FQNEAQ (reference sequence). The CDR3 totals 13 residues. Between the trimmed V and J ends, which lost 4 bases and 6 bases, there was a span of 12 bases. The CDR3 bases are TGTGCCAGCAGCTCGCGGGGGGGGGCTGAAGCTTTCTTT. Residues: CASSSRGGAEAFF. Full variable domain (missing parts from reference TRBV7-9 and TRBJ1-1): DTGVSQNPRHKITKRGQNVTFRCDPISEHNRLYWYRQTLGQGPEFLTYFQNEAQLEKSRLLSDRFSAERPKGSFSTLEIQRTEQGDSAMYLCASSSRGGAEAFFGQGTRLTVV.

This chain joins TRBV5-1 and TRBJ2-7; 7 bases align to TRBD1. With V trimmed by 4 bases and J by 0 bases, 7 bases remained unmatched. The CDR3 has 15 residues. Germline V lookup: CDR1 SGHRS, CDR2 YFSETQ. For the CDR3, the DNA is TGCGCCAGCAGCCCAACCGGGACAGCCTCCTACGAGCAGTACTTC. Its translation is CASSPTGTASYEQYF. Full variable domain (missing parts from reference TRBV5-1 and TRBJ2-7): KAGVTQTPRYLIKTRGQQVTLSCSPISGHRSVSWYQQTPGQGLQFLFEYFSETQRNKGNFPGRFSGRQFSNSRSEMNVSTLELGDSALYLCASSPTGTASYEQYFGPGTRLTVT.

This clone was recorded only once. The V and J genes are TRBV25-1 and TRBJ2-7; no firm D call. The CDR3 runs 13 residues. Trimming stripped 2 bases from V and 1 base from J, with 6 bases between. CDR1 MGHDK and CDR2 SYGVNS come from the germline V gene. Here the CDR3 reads CASSELGSYEQYF. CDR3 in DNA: TGTGCCAGCAGTGAACTCGGGTCCTACGAGCAGTACTTC.

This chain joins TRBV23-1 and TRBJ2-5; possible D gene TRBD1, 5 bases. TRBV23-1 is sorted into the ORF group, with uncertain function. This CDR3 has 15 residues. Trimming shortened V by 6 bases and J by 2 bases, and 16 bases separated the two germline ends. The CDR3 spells CASRTDRNWQETQYF. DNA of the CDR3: TGCGCCAGCAGGACCGACAGAAACTGGCAAGAGACCCAGTACTTC.

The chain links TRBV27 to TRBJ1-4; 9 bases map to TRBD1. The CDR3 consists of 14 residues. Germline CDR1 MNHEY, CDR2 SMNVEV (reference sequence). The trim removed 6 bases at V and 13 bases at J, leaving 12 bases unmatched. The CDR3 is CASSWTGEGASLFF. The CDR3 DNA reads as TGTGCCAGCAGCTGGACAGGGGAAGGGGCGTCACTGTTTTTT.

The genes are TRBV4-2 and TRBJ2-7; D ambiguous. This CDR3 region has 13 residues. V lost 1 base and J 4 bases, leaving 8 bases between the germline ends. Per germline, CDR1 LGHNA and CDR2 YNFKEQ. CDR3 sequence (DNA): TGTGCCAGCAGCCAAGTAACAGCTTACGAGCAGTACTTC. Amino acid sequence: CASSQVTAYEQYF.

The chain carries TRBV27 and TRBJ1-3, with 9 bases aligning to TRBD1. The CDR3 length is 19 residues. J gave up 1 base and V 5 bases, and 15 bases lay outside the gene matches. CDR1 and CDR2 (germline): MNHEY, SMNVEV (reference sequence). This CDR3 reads CASSRIHGGTGPSGNTIYF. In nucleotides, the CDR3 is TGTGCCAGCAGTCGCATTCACGGGGGGACAGGGCCTTCTGGAAACACCATATATTTT.